A single sample gave rise to the 6 T cell receptor beta chains below, sequenced in a study of shared clonotypes between healthy human individuals. The method was immunoSEQ multiplex PCR; TCRdb's version includes in-frame clones alone and lacks a portion of them. The sample lists 780,000 or so clones; around 77% were seen once. Input material: memory CD4+ T cells sorted from blood. Subset noted: CD45RA-negative fraction. Receptors were obtained from a woman between 25 and 40 years old in good health.

This clone was counted between two and nine times. The chain employs TRBV5-1 and TRBJ2-1, with 10 bases identical to TRBD1. Germline CDR1 SGHRS, CDR2 YFSETQ. With V trimmed by 0 bases and J by 6 bases, 3 bases remained unmatched. The CDR3 extends over 15 amino acids. CDR3 loop: CASSLAGQGPNEQFF. In DNA form, the CDR3 reads TGCGCCAGCAGCTTGGCGGGACAGGGGCCCAATGAGCAGTTCTTC.

This clone was seen only once. The chain couples TRBV6-5 to TRBJ1-1; D ambiguous. CDR3 length equals 14 residues. CDR1 and CDR2 from the germline V gene are MNHEY and SVGAGI. Trimming shortened V by 6 bases and J by 4 bases, and 15 bases separated the two germline ends. The CDR3 spells CASRTTAPSTEAFF. The CDR3 DNA is TGTGCCAGCAGAACTACCGCGCCCTCCACTGAAGCTTTCTTT.

This clone was detected a few times. The V call is TRBV7-8, the J call TRBJ2-1; 12 bases fit TRBD2. The CDR3 loop spans 18 amino acids. Germline V gene sequence: CDR1 SGHVS, CDR2 FQNEAQ. Unmatched junction bases numbered 13, after V lost 5 bases and J lost 5 bases. The CDR3 loop is CASSTRHITSGGHNEQFF. The DNA for the CDR3 is TGTGCCAGCAGCACAAGACATATTACTAGCGGGGGGCACAATGAGCAGTTCTTC.

With regard to this clone: The sample holds other DNA sequences that translate to the same CDR3. The J gene is TRBJ2-1, the V gene TRBV28; D is perhaps TRBD2 (6 bases). CDR3 length: 14 amino acids. From germline, CDR1 is MDHEN and CDR2 SYDVKM. Trimming shortened V by 1 base and J by 7 bases, and 11 bases separated the two germline ends. The CDR3 is CASSLYLAPNEQFF. CDR3 coding DNA: TGTGCCAGCAGTTTATATCTAGCGCCTAATGAGCAGTTCTTC.

The V call is TRBV7-9, the J call TRBJ2-3, with D perhaps matching TRBD2 (5 bases). V lost 3 bases and J lost 2, with 9 bases in between. The germline gives CDR1 SEHNR, CDR2 FQNEAQ (reference sequence). The CDR3 totals 14 residues. The CDR3, as DNA: TGTGCCAGCAGCTTGGACGGGGACACAGATACGCAGTATTTT. Translated, it gives CASSLDGDTDTQYF.

The V call is TRBV18, the J call TRBJ1-5; possibly TRBD1 for D (6 bases). This CDR3 is 14 amino acids long. V lost 3 bases, J lost 7 bases, and 13 bases lay in between. Germline V gene lookup returns CDR1 KGHSH and CDR2 LQKENI. CDR3 sequence (DNA): TGTGCCAGCTCACCCACACAGGGTGGACAGCCCCAGCATTTT. It encodes CASSPTQGGQPQHF.